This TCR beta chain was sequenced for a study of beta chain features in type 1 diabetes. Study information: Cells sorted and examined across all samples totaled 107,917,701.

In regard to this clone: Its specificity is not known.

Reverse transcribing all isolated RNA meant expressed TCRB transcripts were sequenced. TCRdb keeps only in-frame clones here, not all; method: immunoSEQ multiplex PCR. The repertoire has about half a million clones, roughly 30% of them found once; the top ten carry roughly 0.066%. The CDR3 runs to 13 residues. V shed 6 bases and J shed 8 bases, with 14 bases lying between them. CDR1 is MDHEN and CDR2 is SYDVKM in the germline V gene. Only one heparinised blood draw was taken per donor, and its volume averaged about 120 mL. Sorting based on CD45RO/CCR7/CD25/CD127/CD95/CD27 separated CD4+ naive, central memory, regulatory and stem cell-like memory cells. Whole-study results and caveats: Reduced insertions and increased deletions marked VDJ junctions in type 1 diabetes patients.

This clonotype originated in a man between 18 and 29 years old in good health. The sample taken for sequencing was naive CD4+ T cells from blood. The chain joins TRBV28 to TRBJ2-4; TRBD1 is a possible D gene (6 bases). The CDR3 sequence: CASSRPGVDIQYF. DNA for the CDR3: TGTGCCAGCAGCCGCCCAGGGGTGGACATTCAGTACTTC.